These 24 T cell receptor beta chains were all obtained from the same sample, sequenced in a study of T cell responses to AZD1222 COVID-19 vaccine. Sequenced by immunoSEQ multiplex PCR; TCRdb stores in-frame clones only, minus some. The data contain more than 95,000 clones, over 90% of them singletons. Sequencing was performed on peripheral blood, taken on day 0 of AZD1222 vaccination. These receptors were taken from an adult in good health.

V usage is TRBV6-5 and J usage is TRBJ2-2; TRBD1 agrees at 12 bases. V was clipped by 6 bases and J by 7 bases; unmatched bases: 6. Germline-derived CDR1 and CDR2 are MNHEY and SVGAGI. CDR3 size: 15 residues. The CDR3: CASRRDRGLVGELFF. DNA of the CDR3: TGTGCCAGCAGGAGGGACAGGGGGCTCGTCGGGGAGCTGTTTTTT.

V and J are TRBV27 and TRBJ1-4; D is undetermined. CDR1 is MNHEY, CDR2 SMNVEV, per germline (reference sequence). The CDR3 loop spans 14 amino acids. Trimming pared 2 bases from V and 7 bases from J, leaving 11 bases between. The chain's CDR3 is CASSLQVGGEKLFF. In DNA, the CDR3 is TGTGCCAGCAGTTTACAAGTGGGAGGTGAAAAACTGTTTTTT.

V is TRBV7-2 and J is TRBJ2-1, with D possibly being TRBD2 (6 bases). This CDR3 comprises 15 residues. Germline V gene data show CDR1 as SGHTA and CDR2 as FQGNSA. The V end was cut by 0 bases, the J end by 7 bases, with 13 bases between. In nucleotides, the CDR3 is TGTGCCAGCAGCTTAGCGGGAGGTTGGAAGAATGAGCAGTTCTTC. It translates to CASSLAGGWKNEQFF.

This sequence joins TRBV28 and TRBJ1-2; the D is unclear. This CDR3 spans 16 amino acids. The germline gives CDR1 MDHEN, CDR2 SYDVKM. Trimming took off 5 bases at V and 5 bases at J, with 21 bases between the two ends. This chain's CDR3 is CASSHPPRVWQYGYTF. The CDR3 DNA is TGTGCCAGCAGTCACCCCCCCAGAGTTTGGCAATATGGCTACACCTTC.

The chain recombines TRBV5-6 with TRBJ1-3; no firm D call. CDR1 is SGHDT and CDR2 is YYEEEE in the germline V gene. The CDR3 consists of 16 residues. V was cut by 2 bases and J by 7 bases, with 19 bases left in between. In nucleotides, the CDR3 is TGTGCCAGCAGCTTAATCCCGGGCCTATCGTCTAACACCATATATTTT. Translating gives CASSLIPGLSSNTIYF.

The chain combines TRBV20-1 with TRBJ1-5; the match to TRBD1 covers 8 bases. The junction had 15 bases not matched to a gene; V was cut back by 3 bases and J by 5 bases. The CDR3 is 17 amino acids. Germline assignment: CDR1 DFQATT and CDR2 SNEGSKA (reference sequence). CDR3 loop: CSASGQGATRGHQPQHF. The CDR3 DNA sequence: TGCAGTGCTAGTGGGCAGGGGGCCACCCGGGGCCATCAGCCCCAGCATTTT.

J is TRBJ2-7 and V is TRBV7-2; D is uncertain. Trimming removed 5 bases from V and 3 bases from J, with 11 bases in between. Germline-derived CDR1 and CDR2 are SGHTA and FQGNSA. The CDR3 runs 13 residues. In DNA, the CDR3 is TGTGCCAGCAGCATTCTTCCGGGCTACGAGCAGTACTTC. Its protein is CASSILPGYEQYF. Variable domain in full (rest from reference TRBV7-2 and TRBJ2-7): GAGVSQSPSNKVTEKGKDVELRCDPISGHTALYWYRQSLGQGLEFLIYFQGNSAPDKSGLPSDRFSAERTGGSVSTLTIQRTQQEDSAVYLCASSILPGYEQYFGPGTRLTVT.

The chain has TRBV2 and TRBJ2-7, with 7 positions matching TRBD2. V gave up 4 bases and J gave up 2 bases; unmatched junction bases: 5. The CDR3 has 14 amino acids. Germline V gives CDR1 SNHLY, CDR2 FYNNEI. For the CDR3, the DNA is TGTGCCAGCAGTGGCGGGAGAAGGGCCTACGAGCAGTACTTC. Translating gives CASSGGRRAYEQYF.

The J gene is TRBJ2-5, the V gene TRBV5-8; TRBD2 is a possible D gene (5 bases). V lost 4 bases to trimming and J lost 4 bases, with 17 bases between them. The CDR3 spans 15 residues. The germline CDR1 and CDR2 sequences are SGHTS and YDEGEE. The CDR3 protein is CASSQRLRSGETQYF. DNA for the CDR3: TGTGCCAGCAGCCAAAGACTACGTTCGGGAGAGACCCAGTACTTC.

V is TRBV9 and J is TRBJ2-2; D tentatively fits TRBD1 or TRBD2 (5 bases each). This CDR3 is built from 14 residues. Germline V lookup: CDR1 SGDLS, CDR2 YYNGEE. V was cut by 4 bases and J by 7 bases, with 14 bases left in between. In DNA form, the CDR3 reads TGTGCCAGCAGCTCCGGGACCCGGGACGGGGAGCTGTTTTTT. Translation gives CASSSGTRDGELFF.

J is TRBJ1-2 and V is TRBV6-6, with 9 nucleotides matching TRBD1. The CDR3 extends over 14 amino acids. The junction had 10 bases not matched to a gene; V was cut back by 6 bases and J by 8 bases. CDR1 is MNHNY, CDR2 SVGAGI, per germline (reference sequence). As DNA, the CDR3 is TGTGCCAGCAGCCTACCTGGACAGGGGACGGGCTACACCTTC. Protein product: CASSLPGQGTGYTF.

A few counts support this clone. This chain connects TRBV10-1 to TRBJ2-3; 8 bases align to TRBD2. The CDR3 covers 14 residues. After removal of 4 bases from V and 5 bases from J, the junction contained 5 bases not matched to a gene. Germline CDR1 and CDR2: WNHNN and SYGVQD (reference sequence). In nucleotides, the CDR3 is TGCGCCAGCAGTGTAAGCCTAGCGGGAGATACGCAGTATTTT. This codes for CASSVSLAGDTQYF.

DNA of the CDR3: TGTGCCAGCAGCTTGTACAGGGGGACTCCCCAAGAGACCCAGTACTTC. It yields the protein CASSLYRGTPQETQYF. The chain has TRBV7-8 and TRBJ2-5, with 8 bases aligning to TRBD1. The germline V gene encodes CDR1 SGHVS and CDR2 FQNEAQ. V lost 3 bases, J lost 1 base, and 7 bases stayed unmatched. The CDR3 totals 16 residues.

The DNA of the CDR3 is TGTGCCAGCAGCGGGGGGACAGGCGTAGGCTCCTACAATGAGCAGTTCTTC. Translated, it gives CASSGGTGVGSYNEQFF. The V gene is TRBV9, the J gene TRBJ2-1; 8 positions agree with TRBD1. The CDR3 length is 17 residues. CDR1 SGDLS and CDR2 YYNGEE come from the germline V gene. With 3 bases clipped from V and 0 bases from J, the junction kept 8 bases outside the gene matches.

CDR3 region: CASSQDSVGYTF. CDR3 sequence (DNA): TGTGCCAGCAGCCAAGACTCGGTAGGCTACACCTTC. This chain connects TRBV3-1 (or the pseudogene TRBV3-2) to TRBJ1-2, with unresolved D. The germline gives CDR1 LGHDT, CDR2 YNNKEL (reference sequence). This CDR3 region has 12 residues. V lost 0 bases and J lost 8, with 7 bases in between.

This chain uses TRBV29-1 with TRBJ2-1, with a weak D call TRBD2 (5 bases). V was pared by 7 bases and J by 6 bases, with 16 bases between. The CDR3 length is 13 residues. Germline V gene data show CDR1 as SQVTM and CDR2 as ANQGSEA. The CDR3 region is CSASPRAFNEQFF. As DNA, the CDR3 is TGCAGCGCCAGCCCGAGGGCCTTCAATGAGCAGTTCTTC.

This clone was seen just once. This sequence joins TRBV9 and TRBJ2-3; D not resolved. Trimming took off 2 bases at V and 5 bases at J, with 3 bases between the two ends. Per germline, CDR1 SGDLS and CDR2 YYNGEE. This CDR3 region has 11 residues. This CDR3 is CASSVGDTQYF. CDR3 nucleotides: TGTGCCAGCAGCGTGGGAGATACGCAGTATTTT. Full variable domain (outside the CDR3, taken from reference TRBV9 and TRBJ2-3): DSGVTQTPKHLITATGQRVTLRCSPRSGDLSVYWYQQSLDQGLQFLIQYYNGEERAKGNILERFSAQQFPDLHSELNLSSLELGDSALYFCASSVGDTQYFGPGTRLTVL.

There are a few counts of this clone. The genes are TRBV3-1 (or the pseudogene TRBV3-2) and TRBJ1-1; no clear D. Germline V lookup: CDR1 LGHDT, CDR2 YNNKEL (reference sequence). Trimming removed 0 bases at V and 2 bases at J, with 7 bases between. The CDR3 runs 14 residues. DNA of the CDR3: TGTGCCAGCAGCCAAGAAACGGAAAACACTGAAGCTTTCTTT. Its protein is CASSQETENTEAFF.

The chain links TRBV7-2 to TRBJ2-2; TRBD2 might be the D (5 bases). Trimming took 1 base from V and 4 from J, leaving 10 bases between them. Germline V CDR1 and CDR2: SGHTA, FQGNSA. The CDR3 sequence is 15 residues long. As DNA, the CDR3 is TGTGCCAGCAGCTTAGGCGGCGGAGGCACCGGGGAGCTGTTTTTT. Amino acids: CASSLGGGGTGELFF.

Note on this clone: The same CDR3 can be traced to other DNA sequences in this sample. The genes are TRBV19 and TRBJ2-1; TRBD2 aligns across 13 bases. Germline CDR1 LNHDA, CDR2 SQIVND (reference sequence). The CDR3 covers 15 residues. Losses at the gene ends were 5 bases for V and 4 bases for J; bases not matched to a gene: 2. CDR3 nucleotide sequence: TGTGCCAGTAGTCGGACTAGCGGGAGTTACAATGAGCAGTTCTTC. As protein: CASSRTSGSYNEQFF.

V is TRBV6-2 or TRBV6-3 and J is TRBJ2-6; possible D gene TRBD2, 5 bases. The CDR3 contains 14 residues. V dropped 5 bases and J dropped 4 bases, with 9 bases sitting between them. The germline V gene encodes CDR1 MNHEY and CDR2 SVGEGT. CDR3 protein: CASSLGAGANVLTF. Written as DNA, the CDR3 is TGTGCCAGCAGTCTGGGAGCGGGGGCCAACGTCCTGACTTTC.

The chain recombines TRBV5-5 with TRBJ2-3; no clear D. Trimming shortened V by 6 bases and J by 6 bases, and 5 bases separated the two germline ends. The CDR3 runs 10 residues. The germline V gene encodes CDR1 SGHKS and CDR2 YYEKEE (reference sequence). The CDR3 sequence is CASNSDTQYF. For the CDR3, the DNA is TGTGCCAGCAATTCGGATACGCAGTATTTT.

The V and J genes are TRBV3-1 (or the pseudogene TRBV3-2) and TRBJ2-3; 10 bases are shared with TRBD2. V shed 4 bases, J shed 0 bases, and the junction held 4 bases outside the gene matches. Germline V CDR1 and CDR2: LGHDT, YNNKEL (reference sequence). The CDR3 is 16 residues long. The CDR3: CASSRRAGGSTDTQYF. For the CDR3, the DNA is TGTGCCAGCAGCCGAAGAGCGGGAGGGAGCACAGATACGCAGTATTTT.

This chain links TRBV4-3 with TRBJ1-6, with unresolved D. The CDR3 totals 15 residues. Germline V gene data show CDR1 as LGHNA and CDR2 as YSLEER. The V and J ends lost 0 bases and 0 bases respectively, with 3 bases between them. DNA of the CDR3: TGCGCCAGCAGCCAAGACAGCTCCTATAATTCACCCCTCCACTTT. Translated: CASSQDSSYNSPLHF.